Shown below are 9 T cell receptor beta chains from a single sample sequenced in a study of blood T cells in healthy people across ages. Through a sample-barcoded 5' primer and a J-beta primer mix, a second PCR was run for roughly 7 to 12 cycles. A single record per CDR3 protein comes from TCRdb applying MiXCR to the 5' RACE reads. The sample has hundreds of thousands of distinct CDR3 sequences, around 20% seen once. Sequences were obtained from blood. The origin of the receptors is a man between 65 and 85 years old in good health.

This clonotype was found once. The chain recombines TRBV29-1 with TRBJ2-7; 11 bases are a match to TRBD1. The CDR3 is 15 residues long. Per germline, CDR1 SQVTM and CDR2 ANQGSEA. The V segment lost 0 bases and the J segment 4 bases; nucleotides outside the gene matches: 5. This CDR3 reads CSVEEKGQGEYEQYF. The CDR3 coding sequence is TGCAGCGTTGAAGAAAAGGGACAGGGGGAGTACGAGCAGTACTTC.

J is TRBJ2-7 and V is TRBV6-5; D might be TRBD2 (7 bases). The CDR3 is 17 residues long. In germline, CDR1 is MNHEY, CDR2 SVGAGI. The V and J ends lost 0 bases and 5 bases respectively, with 20 bases between them. CDR3 residues: CASSYSGLAGANNEQYF. CDR3 nucleotide sequence: TGTGCCAGCAGTTACTCGGGGCTGGCGGGGGCAAACAACGAGCAGTACTTC.

The rearrangement links TRBV20-1 to TRBJ2-7; D unclear. Germline values: CDR1 DFQATT, CDR2 SNEGSKA (reference sequence). Deletions cut 7 bases from V and 1 base from J, with 14 bases between. The CDR3 length is 13 residues. In nucleotides, the CDR3 is TGCAGTGGTCTGCCGACCGAATCCTACGAGCAGTACTTC. Translating it yields CSGLPTESYEQYF.

This sequence joins TRBV14 and TRBJ2-3; D is unresolved. Germline CDR1 and CDR2: SGHDN and FVKESK. Trimming took off 1 base at V and 6 bases at J, with 11 bases between the two ends. CDR3 size: 14 residues. CDR3 DNA sequence: TGTGCCAGCAGCCAAGGGACGGAGAGGGATACGCAGTATTTT. Amino acids: CASSQGTERDTQYF. Full variable domain (outside the CDR3, taken from reference TRBV14 and TRBJ2-3): EAGVTQFPSHSVIEKGQTVTLRCDPISGHDNLYWYRRVMGKEIKFLLHFVKESKQDESGMPNNRFLAERTGGTYSTLKVQPAELEDSGVYFCASSQGTERDTQYFGPGTRLTVL.

This clonotype has ten or more counts. The chain employs TRBV7-9 and TRBJ2-7; perhaps TRBD2 as D (7 bases). The CDR3 loop spans 14 amino acids. Trimming shortened V by 4 bases and J by 7 bases, and 17 bases separated the two germline ends. Germline V gene sequence: CDR1 SEHNR, CDR2 FQNEAQ (reference sequence). This chain's CDR3 is CASSSLGGADEQYF. Written as DNA, the CDR3 is TGTGCCAGCAGCTCGCTGGGGGGGGCTGATGAGCAGTACTTC.

The genes are TRBV18 and TRBJ1-2; 7 positions agree with TRBD1. The ends lost 3 bases at V and 4 bases at J; junction bases unmatched: 11. Germline values: CDR1 KGHSH, CDR2 LQKENI. CDR3 length: 16 residues. The CDR3 DNA reads TGTGCCAGCTCACCTGAGACAGGGAGGAGCGGCTATGGCTACACCTTC. Protein product: CASSPETGRSGYGYTF.

The chain recombines TRBV29-1 with TRBJ2-5, with 9 bases aligning to TRBD1. The length of the CDR3 is 14 residues. V gave up 7 bases and J gave up 7 bases; unmatched junction bases: 13. Looked up from germline, CDR1 is SQVTM and CDR2 is ANQGSEA. In nucleotides, the CDR3 is TGCAGCGCTGCCAGACAGGGGGACGGCAGGACCCAGTACTTC. Encoded protein: CSAARQGDGRTQYF.

This clonotype was recorded at least ten times. The chain uses TRBV29-1 and TRBJ2-7; D possibly uses TRBD1 or TRBD2 (6 bases each). The CDR3 extends over 13 amino acids. V was cut by 6 bases and J by 5 bases, with 17 bases left in between. The germline V gene has CDR1 SQVTM and CDR2 ANQGSEA. The CDR3 DNA reads as TGCAGCGTCGAGACTAAGGGGGGAAACGAGCAGTACTTC. As protein: CSVETKGGNEQYF.

This clonotype turned up a few times. The V and J genes are TRBV6-6 and TRBJ2-5; 9 bases are a match to TRBD2. The J call may not be correct, given that the DNA end is closer to TRBJ2-7. The CDR3 has 16 amino acids. CDR1 and CDR2 (germline): MNHNY, SVGAGI (reference sequence). CDR3 sequence reads: CASSPPYSGSGYEQYF. The CDR3 nucleotides are TGTGCCAGCAGCCCTCCCTATAGCGGGAGCGGTTACGAGCAGTACTTC.